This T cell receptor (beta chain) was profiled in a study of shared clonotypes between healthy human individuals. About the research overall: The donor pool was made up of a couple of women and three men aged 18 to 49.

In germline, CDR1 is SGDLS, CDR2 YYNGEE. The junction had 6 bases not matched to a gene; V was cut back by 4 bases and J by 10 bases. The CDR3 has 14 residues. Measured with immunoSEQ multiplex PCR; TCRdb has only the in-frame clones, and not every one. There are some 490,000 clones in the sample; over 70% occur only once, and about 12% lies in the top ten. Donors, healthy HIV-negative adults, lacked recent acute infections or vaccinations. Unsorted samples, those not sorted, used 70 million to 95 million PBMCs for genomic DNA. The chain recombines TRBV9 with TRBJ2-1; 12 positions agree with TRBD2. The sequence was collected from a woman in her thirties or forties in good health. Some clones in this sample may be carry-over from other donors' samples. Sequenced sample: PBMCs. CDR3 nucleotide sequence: TGTGCCAGCAGCCTGCGACTAGCGGGAGACGAGCAGTTCTTC. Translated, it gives CASSLRLAGDEQFF.